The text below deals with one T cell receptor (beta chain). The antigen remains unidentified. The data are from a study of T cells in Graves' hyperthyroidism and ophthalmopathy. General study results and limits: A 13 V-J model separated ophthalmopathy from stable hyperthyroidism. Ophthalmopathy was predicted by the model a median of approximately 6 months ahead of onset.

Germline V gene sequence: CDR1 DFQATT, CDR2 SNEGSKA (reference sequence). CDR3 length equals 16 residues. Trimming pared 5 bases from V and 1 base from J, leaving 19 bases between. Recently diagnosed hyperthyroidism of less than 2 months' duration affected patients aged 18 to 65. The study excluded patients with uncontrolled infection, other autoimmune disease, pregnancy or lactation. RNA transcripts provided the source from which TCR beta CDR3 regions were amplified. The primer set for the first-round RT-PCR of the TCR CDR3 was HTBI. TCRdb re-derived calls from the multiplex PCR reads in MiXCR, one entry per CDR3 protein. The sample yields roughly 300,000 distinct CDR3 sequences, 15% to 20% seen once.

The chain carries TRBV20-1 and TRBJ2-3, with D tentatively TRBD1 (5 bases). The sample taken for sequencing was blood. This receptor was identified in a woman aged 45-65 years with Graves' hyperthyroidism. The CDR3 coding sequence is TGCAGTGCTGACAGCTCTTCTTGGTGGGGCACAGATACGCAGTATTTT. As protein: CSADSSSWWGTDTQYF.